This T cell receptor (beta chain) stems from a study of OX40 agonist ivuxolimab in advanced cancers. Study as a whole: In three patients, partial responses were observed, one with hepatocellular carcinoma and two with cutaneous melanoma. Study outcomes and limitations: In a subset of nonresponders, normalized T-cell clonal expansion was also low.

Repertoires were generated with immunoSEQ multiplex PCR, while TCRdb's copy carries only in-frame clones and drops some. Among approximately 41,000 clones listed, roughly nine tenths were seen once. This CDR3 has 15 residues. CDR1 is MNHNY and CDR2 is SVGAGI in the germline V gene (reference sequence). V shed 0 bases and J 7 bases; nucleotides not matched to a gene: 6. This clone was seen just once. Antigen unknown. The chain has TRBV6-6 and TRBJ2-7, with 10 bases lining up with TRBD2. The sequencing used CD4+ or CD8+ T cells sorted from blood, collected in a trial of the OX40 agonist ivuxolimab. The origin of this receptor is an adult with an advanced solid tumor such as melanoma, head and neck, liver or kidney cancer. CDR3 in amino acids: CASSYSWLAGVEQYF. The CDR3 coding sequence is TGTGCCAGCAGTTACTCGTGGCTAGCGGGGGTAGAGCAGTACTTC.